The present T cell receptor beta chain was sequenced within a study of immune characterization of retroperitoneal liposarcoma (dated by TCRdb to 2018 to 2020). There are 12 amino acids in the CDR3, from cysteine to phenylalanine inclusive. Of the read, only the CDR3 DNA is kept; its 36 bases are in frame from base 1. CDR1 SGHNT and CDR2 YYREEE were looked up in the germline V gene (reference sequence). The library relied on PCR. The instrument given in TCRdb is NextSeq 500. In-frame beta chains were kept once TCRdb had trimmed the public reads at Q25 with fastp and called clones with MiXCR. All rows with the same CDR3 protein become a single entry with the most common DNA and genes. For this sample there are 4,300 or so distinct CDR3 sequences; around a third appear just once. Clones ranked in the top ten supply roughly 30% of the sample. Of note for this clonotype: It has no known antigen specificity. Per-base qualities were not stored, and no clone one base away is much larger.

The sequencing input was tumor tissue. Recombination connected TRBV5-4 to TRBJ2-1, with no D gene named confidently. TRBJ2-7 explains the end of the DNA better; the J call may be wrong. The TCR sequence derives from a male donor with retroperitoneal liposarcoma. Here the CDR3 is given as CASSLAYNEQYF. The DNA is TGTGCCAGCAGCTTGGCTTATAATGAGCAGTACTTC.